This T cell receptor (beta chain) stems from a study of blood T cell repertoires in COVID-19. Germline CDR1 LGHNT, CDR2 FRNRAP. V was trimmed by 7 bases and J by 10 bases, leaving 16 bases between them. This CDR3 is 12 amino acids long. The repertoire was sequenced with immunoSEQ multiplex PCR; TCRdb's copy has only in-frame clones and lacks some. The sample shows roughly 170,000 clones, less than 85% of them seen only once. There are a few counts of this clone. This receptor was obtained from a woman aged 50 to 60 who had recovered from COVID-19. The rearrangement joins TRBV12-5 to TRBJ1-1; D unresolved. Material: PBMCs or T cells enriched from blood (not recorded which). For the CDR3, the DNA is TGTGCTAGTGCCGGGGAGCTTAGACCAGCTTTCTTT. This translates into CASAGELRPAFF.